This TCR beta chain was profiled in a study of shared clonotypes between healthy human individuals. The CDR3 loop spans 12 amino acids. The V gene's germline CDR1 is SGHNT and CDR2 YYREEE (reference sequence). Trimming took 6 bases from V and 3 from J, leaving 10 bases between them. There were no recent acute infections or vaccinations among the donors, who were healthy HIV-negative adults. Study-wide results and limits: A handful of donors shared around 5.1% of their naive CD4 clonotypes.

The table lists this clone with a count of one. Its antigen remains unidentified. Measured with immunoSEQ multiplex PCR; TCRdb has only the in-frame clones, and not every one. Of around 550,000 clones in the sample, 95% to 97% were seen once. The TCR was taken from a woman in her 30s in good health. This chain uses TRBV5-4 with TRBJ2-7; no clear D. Input material: naive CD4+ T cells sorted from blood. Indicated subset: CD45RA+ positively selected. CDR3 DNA sequence: TGTGCCAGCAATGGGGATAACTACGAGCAGTACTTC. This translates into CASNGDNYEQYF.